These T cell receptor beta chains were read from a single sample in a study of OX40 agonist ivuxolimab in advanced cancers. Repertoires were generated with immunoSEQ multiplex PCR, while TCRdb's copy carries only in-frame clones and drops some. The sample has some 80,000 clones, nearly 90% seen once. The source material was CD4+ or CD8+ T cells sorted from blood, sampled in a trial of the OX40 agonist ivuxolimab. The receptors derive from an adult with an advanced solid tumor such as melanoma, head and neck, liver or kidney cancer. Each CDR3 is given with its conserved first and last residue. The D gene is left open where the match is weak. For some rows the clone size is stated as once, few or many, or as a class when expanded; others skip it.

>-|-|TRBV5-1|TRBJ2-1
CASSLGGKTYNEQFF
TGCGCCAGCAGCTTGGGGGGTAAAACCTACAATGAGCAGTTCTTC
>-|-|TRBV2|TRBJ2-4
CASSLQNLAKNIQYF
TGTGCCAGCAGCTTACAGAATCTAGCCAAAAACATTCAGTACTTC
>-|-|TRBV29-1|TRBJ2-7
CSVAGSSYEQYF
TGCAGCGTTGCTGGGAGTTCCTACGAGCAGTACTTC
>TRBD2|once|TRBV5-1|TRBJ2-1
CASSVAGERYNEQFF
TGCGCCAGCAGCGTAGCGGGAGAAAGGTACAATGAGCAGTTCTTC
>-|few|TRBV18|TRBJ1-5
CASSPGQGQGQPQHF
TGTGCCAGCTCACCGGGCCAGGGGCAGGGGCAGCCCCAGCATTTT
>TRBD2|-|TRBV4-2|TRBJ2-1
CASSQVLAAPPSEQFF
TGTGCCAGCAGCCAAGTACTAGCGGCCCCCCCCTCCGAGCAGTTCTTC
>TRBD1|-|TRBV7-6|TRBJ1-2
CASSFGQGGGYTF
TGTGCCAGCAGCTTTGGGCAGGGGGGGGGCTACACCTTC
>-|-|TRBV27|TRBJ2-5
CASSPRRGPQETQYF
TGTGCCAGCAGTCCCAGACGGGGCCCCCAAGAGACCCAGTACTTC
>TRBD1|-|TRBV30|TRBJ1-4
CAWSAGQAISEKLFF
TGTGCCTGGAGTGCGGGACAGGCGATTTCTGAAAAACTGTTTTTT
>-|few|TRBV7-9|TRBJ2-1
CASRDGSGKDEQFF
TGTGCCAGCAGGGACGGGAGTGGGAAGGATGAGCAGTTCTTC
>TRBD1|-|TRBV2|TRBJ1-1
CASRGDRHTEAFF
TGTGCCAGCAGGGGGGACAGGCACACTGAAGCTTTCTTT
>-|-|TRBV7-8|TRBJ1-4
CASSLRIAEKLFF
TGTGCCAGCAGCCTGAGGATAGCCGAAAAACTGTTTTTT
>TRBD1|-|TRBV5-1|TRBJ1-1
CASSDGTGNTEAFF
TGCGCCAGCAGCGACGGGACAGGGAACACTGAAGCTTTCTTT
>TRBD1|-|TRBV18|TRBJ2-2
CASSPQLPGGARTGELFF
TGTGCCAGCTCTCCTCAGCTCCCAGGGGGCGCCCGGACCGGGGAGCTGTTTTTT
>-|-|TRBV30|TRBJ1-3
CAWSMASGNTIYF
TGTGCCTGGAGTATGGCCTCTGGAAACACCATATATTTT
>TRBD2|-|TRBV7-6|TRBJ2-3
CASSLGLAGDMYSTDTQYF
TGTGCCAGCAGCTTAGGCCTAGCGGGGGACATGTATAGCACAGATACGCAGTATTTT
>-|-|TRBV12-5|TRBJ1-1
CASGSPPKLWPRWNTEAFF
TGTGCTAGTGGTTCGCCCCCTAAATTATGGCCCCGCTGGAACACTGAAGCTTTCTTT
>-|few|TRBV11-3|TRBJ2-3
CASSLGLPSSTDTQYF
TGTGCCAGCAGCTTAGGTCTCCCGTCTAGCACAGATACGCAGTATTTT
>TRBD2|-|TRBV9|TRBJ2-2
CASSPTGTSGGELFF
TGTGCCAGCAGCCCCACCGGGACTAGCGGCGGGGAGCTGTTTTTT
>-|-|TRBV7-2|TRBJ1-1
CASGRANTEAFF
TGTGCCAGCGGGAGGGCGAACACTGAAGCTTTCTTT
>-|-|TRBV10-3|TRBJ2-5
CAISADGTPQETQYF
TGTGCCATCAGTGCGGACGGGACCCCACAAGAGACCCAGTACTTC
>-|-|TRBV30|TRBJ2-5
CAWSAGETQYF
TGTGCCTGGAGTGCAGGGGAGACCCAGTACTTC
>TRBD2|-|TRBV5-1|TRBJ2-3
CASSLGLAGTDTQYF
TGCGCCAGCAGCTTGGGACTAGCGGGCACAGATACGCAGTATTTT
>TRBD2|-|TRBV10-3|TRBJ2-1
CAISELSGSSSYNEQFF
TGTGCCATCAGCGAACTTAGCGGGAGTAGCTCCTACAATGAGCAGTTCTTC
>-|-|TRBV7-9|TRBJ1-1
CASSAAGRAEAFF
TGTGCCAGCAGCGCCGCGGGGAGGGCTGAAGCTTTCTTT
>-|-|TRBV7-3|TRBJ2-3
CASSLTPFASTDTQYF
TGTGCCAGCAGCTTAACGCCCTTCGCGAGCACAGATACGCAGTATTTT
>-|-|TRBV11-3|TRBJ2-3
CASSIGDTDTQYF
TGTGCCAGCAGCATCGGGGATACAGATACGCAGTATTTT
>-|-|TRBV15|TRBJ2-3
CATSRDPGLTDTQYF
TGTGCCACCAGCAGAGATCCAGGACTCACAGATACGCAGTATTTT
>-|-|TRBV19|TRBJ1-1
CASSIQGVNTEAFF
TGTGCCAGTAGTATTCAGGGAGTAAACACTGAAGCTTTCTTT
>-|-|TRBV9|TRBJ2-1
CASCRIPYNEQFF
TGTGCCAGCTGTAGAATCCCCTACAATGAGCAGTTCTTC
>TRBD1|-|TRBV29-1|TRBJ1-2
CSVEGQTNYGYTF
TGCAGCGTTGAGGGACAGACAAACTATGGCTACACCTTC
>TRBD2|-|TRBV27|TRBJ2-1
CASSLVRGGRHYNEQFF
TGTGCCAGCAGTTTGGTTCGGGGGGGGAGACATTACAATGAGCAGTTCTTC
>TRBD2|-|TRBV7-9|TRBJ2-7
CASSLGLVNEQYF
TGTGCCAGCAGCTTGGGACTAGTCAACGAGCAGTACTTC
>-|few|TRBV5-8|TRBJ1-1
CASIIRAGARGTEAFF
TGTGCCAGCATCATACGGGCCGGGGCCAGGGGCACTGAAGCTTTCTTT
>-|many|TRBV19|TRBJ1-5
CASSTQGYFDQPQHF
TGTGCCAGTAGTACGCAGGGTTATTTCGATCAGCCCCAGCATTTT
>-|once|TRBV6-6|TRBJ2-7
CASSLQRQSYEQYF
TGTGCCAGCAGCCTACAGCGGCAGTCCTACGAGCAGTACTTC